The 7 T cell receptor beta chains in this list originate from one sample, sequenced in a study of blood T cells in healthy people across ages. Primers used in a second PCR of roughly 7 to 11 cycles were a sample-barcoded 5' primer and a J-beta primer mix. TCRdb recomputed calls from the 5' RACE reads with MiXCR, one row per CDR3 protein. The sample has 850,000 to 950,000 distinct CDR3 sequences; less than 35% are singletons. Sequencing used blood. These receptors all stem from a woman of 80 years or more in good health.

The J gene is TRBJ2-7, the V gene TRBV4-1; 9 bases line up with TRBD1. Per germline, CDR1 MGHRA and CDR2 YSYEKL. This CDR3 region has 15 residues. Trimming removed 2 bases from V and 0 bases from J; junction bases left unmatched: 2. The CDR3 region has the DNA TGCGCCAGCAGCCAAAGGACAGGGGACTCCTACGAGCAGTACTTC. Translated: CASSQRTGDSYEQYF.

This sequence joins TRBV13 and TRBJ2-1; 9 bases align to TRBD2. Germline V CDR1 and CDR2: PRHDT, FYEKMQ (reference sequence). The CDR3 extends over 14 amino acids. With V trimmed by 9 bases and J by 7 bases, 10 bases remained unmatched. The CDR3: CASIEGLAMNEQFF. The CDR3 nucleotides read TGTGCCAGTATCGAGGGACTAGCTATGAATGAGCAGTTCTTC. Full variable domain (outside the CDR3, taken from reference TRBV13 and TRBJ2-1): AAGVIQSPRHLIKEKRETATLKCYPIPRHDTVYWYQQGPGQDPQFLISFYEKMQSDKGSIPDRFSAQQFSDYHSELNMSSLELGDSALYFCASIEGLAMNEQFFGPGTRLTVL.

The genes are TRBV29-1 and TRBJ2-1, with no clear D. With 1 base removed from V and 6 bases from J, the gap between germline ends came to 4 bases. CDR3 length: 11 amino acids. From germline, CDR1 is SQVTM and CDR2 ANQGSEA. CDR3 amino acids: CSVEGVNEQFF. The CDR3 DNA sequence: TGCAGCGTTGAAGGGGTCAATGAGCAGTTCTTC.

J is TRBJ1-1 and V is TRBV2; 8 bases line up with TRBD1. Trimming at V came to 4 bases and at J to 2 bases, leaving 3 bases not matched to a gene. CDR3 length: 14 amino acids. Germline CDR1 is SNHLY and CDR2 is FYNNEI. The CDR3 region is CASSVGQGNTEAFF. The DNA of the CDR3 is TGTGCCAGCAGTGTTGGACAGGGCAACACTGAAGCTTTCTTT.

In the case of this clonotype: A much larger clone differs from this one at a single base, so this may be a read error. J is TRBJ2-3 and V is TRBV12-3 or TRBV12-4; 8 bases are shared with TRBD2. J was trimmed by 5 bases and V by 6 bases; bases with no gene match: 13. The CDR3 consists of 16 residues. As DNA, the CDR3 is TGTGCCAGCAGCCCGGGAGGGCGGGGGGCCAGAGATACGCAGTATTTT. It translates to CASSPGGRGARDTQYF.

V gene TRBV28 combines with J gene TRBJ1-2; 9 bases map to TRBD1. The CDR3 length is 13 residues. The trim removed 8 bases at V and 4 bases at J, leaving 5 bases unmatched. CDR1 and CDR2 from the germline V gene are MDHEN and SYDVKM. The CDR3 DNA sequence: TGTGCCAGCCTACCGGGACAGGGCTATGGCTACACCTTC. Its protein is CASLPGQGYGYTF.

CDR3 amino acids: CSARQKPTLGSYNSPLHF. Written as DNA, the CDR3 is TGCAGTGCTAGACAAAAACCCACACTGGGCTCCTATAATTCACCCCTCCACTTT. The rearrangement uses TRBV20-1 and TRBJ1-6, with D uncertain. Germline V lookup: CDR1 DFQATT, CDR2 SNEGSKA (reference sequence). CDR3 size: 18 residues. The V and J ends lost 2 bases and 0 bases respectively, with 17 bases between them.